These T cell receptor beta chains were read from a single sample in a study of blood T cell repertoires in COVID-19. Here immunoSEQ multiplex PCR was the method, and the copy in TCRdb shows in-frame clones only, minus some. The top ten hold 9% to 10% of the sample, which has 50,000 to 85,000 clones, about 82% seen once. The sample was peripheral blood. The receptors here all came from a human donor in a cohort sampled during active COVID-19. Each CDR3 is given with its conserved first and last residue. A D gene is named only where the DNA matches it firmly. Only part of the rows carry a size: once, few, many, or a class if the clone is expanded.

D gene: TRBD1
J gene: TRBJ1-1
clone size: once
V gene: TRBV7-2
CDR3 protein: CASSSTGVGTEAFF
CDR3 DNA: TGTGCCAGCAGCTCGACAGGGGTGGGCACTGAAGCTTTCTTT

D gene: TRBD1
J gene: TRBJ2-7
clone size: once
V gene: TRBV7-9
CDR3 protein: CASSHPGQGVHEQYF
CDR3 DNA: TGTGCCAGCAGCCACCCCGGACAGGGAGTCCACGAGCAGTACTTC

D gene: TRBD1
J gene: TRBJ2-2
clone size: .
V gene: TRBV7-8
CDR3 protein: CASSRRGQGDTGELFF
CDR3 DNA: TGTGCCAGCAGCAGAAGAGGACAGGGAGATACCGGGGAGCTGTTTTTT

D gene: .
J gene: TRBJ2-4
clone size: .
V gene: TRBV11-1
CDR3 protein: CASSLGVKNIQYF
CDR3 DNA: TGTGCCAGCAGCTTAGGTGTAAAAAACATTCAGTACTTC

D gene: .
J gene: TRBJ2-7
clone size: few
V gene: TRBV5-6
CDR3 protein: CASSSGYRDEQYF
CDR3 DNA: TGTGCCAGCAGCTCGGGATATCGGGACGAGCAGTACTTC

D gene: .
J gene: TRBJ2-2
clone size: few
V gene: TRBV4-2
CDR3 protein: CASSQGLLGSGELFF
CDR3 DNA: TGTGCCAGCAGCCAAGGCTTACTAGGTTCCGGGGAGCTGTTTTTT

D gene: .
J gene: TRBJ1-6
clone size: .
V gene: TRBV5-4
CDR3 protein: CASSAAGTSRNSPLHF
CDR3 DNA: TGTGCCAGCAGCGCGGCCGGGACTAGTCGAAATTCACCCCTCCACTTT

D gene: TRBD1
J gene: TRBJ1-4
clone size: .
V gene: TRBV7-9
CDR3 protein: CAGSMTGGRGNEKLFF
CDR3 DNA: TGTGCCGGCAGCATGACAGGGGGACGGGGTAATGAAAAACTGTTTTTT

D gene: .
J gene: TRBJ2-1
clone size: .
V gene: TRBV5-1
CDR3 protein: CASRGTGEQFF
CDR3 DNA: TGCGCCAGCAGAGGAACGGGAGAGCAGTTCTTC

D gene: .
J gene: TRBJ2-2
clone size: .
V gene: TRBV5-4
CDR3 protein: CAAGVNTGELFF
CDR3 DNA: TGTGCCGCGGGCGTAAACACCGGGGAGCTGTTTTTT

D gene: .
J gene: TRBJ1-3
clone size: .
V gene: TRBV28
CDR3 protein: CASIGSGNTIYF
CDR3 DNA: TGTGCCAGCATCGGCTCTGGAAACACCATATATTTT

D gene: .
J gene: TRBJ2-3
clone size: .
V gene: TRBV6-5
CDR3 protein: CASRPLAITDTQYF
CDR3 DNA: TGTGCCAGCAGGCCACTAGCTATCACAGATACGCAGTATTTT

D gene: .
J gene: TRBJ2-3
clone size: .
V gene: TRBV19
CDR3 protein: CASARTDTQYF
CDR3 DNA: TGTGCCAGCGCGCGAACAGATACGCAGTATTTT

D gene: TRBD1
J gene: TRBJ1-4
clone size: .
V gene: TRBV4-3
CDR3 protein: CASSPDRGRKLFF
CDR3 DNA: TGCGCCAGCAGCCCAGACAGGGGGAGGAAACTGTTTTTT

D gene: TRBD1
J gene: TRBJ1-2
clone size: .
V gene: TRBV28
CDR3 protein: CASSLSDRGYGYTF
CDR3 DNA: TGTGCCAGCAGTTTATCGGACAGGGGGTATGGCTACACCTTC

D gene: TRBD1
J gene: TRBJ2-3
clone size: few
V gene: TRBV6-1
CDR3 protein: CASSGTGLRSTDTQYF
CDR3 DNA: TGTGCCAGCAGTGGGACAGGGCTTAGGAGCACAGATACGCAGTATTTT

D gene: .
J gene: TRBJ1-2
clone size: .
V gene: TRBV6-2/TRBV6-3
CDR3 protein: CASSYWGGEVSGYTF
CDR3 DNA: TGTGCCAGCAGTTACTGGGGGGGCGAAGTATCCGGCTACACCTTC

D gene: .
J gene: TRBJ1-4
clone size: .
V gene: TRBV12-3/TRBV12-4
CDR3 protein: CASGALGEKLFF
CDR3 DNA: TGTGCCAGCGGGGCCTTAGGAGAAAAACTGTTTTTT

D gene: TRBD1
J gene: TRBJ1-2
clone size: .
V gene: TRBV4-3
CDR3 protein: CASSRTGGAGGYTF
CDR3 DNA: TGCGCCAGCAGCCGCACAGGGGGCGCCGGTGGCTACACCTTC

D gene: TRBD2
J gene: TRBJ2-3
clone size: few
V gene: TRBV29-1
CDR3 protein: CSGRRLAEGATDTQYF
CDR3 DNA: TGCAGCGGCCGGCGACTAGCGGAGGGGGCGACAGATACGCAGTATTTT

D gene: .
J gene: TRBJ1-3
clone size: .
V gene: TRBV12-3/TRBV12-4
CDR3 protein: CASSKDKGNTIYF
CDR3 DNA: TGTGCCAGCAGTAAGGACAAAGGAAACACCATATATTTT

D gene: .
J gene: TRBJ2-3
clone size: .
V gene: TRBV10-3
CDR3 protein: CAISIRKTGEDTQYF
CDR3 DNA: TGTGCCATCTCCATTAGGAAAACCGGGGAAGATACGCAGTATTTT

D gene: TRBD1
J gene: TRBJ2-6
clone size: few
V gene: TRBV9
CDR3 protein: CASSVATVGRGSGANVLTF
CDR3 DNA: TGTGCCAGCAGCGTAGCTACCGTGGGCAGGGGGTCCGGGGCCAACGTCCTGACTTTC